The 28 T cell receptor beta chains below were found in one sample sequenced in a study of CXCR3-negative and CXCR3-positive naive CD8 T cells. These receptors have no identified antigens. It was by 5' RACE with UMI labels that the TRB cDNA libraries were prepared. TCRdb re-called the 5' RACE reads and catalogs CDR3 proteins one per entry, DNA excluded. The sample has around 130,000 distinct CDR3 sequences. Study-level results: TRB CDR3s were more hydrophobic in CXCR3-positive than in CXCR3-negative naive cells.

Sample: naive CXCR3+ CD8+ T cells from blood. Subset in this sample: CD45RO-CCR7+CD27+CD95- naive CD8+ T cells expressing CXCR3 (TNR3+). The receptors come from a human donor in good health. Some clones in this sample may be carry-over from other donors' samples.

This sequence joins TRBV10-1 and TRBJ2-7; TCRdb's assignment of TRBD1 cannot be checked, as there is no DNA. The CDR3 sequence is 16 residues long. Germline CDR1 WNHNN, CDR2 SYGVQD (reference sequence). CDR3 protein: CASSGAGTGIFYEQYF.

This chain connects TRBV18 to TRBJ2-7. This CDR3 comprises 15 residues. Germline-derived CDR1 and CDR2 are KGHSH and LQKENI. Here the CDR3 reads CASSPLAASSYEQYF.

J is TRBJ1-2 and V is TRBV29-1. From germline, CDR1 is SQVTM and CDR2 ANQGSEA. The CDR3 has 12 amino acids. CDR3 loop: CSVERANYGYTF. Variable domain in full (rest from reference TRBV29-1 and TRBJ1-2): SAVISQKPSRDICQRGTSLTIQCQVDSQVTMMFWYRQQPGQSLTLIATANQGSEATYESGFVIDKFPISRPNLTFSTLTVSNMSPEDSSIYLCSVERANYGYTFGSGTRLTVV.

The V gene is TRBV5-6, the J gene TRBJ2-1; TCRdb outputs TRBD1, but without DNA this stays unchecked. The germline V gene has CDR1 SGHDT and CDR2 YYEEEE. The CDR3 has 12 residues. The CDR3 region is CASSLGPREQFF.

The rearrangement links TRBV4-3 to TRBJ2-1; the TCRdb D gene call, TRBD2, has no DNA to confirm it. The CDR3 has 15 amino acids. CDR1 is LGHNA, CDR2 YSLEER, per germline. The CDR3 region is CASSQDFRLVNEQFF.

V gene TRBV7-9 combines with J gene TRBJ1-2; TCRdb names TRBD1, which stays unverified in the absence of DNA. This CDR3 has 14 residues. The germline V gene has CDR1 SEHNR and CDR2 FQNEAQ (reference sequence). The CDR3 loop is CASSPGTETGGYTF.

The V call is TRBV3-1, the J call TRBJ2-5; the TRBD1 assignment by TCRdb is unverifiable without DNA. The CDR3 is 16 amino acids. CDR1 is LGHDT, CDR2 YNNKEL, per germline (reference sequence). CDR3 in amino acids: CASSRFGEPGAETQYF.

V is TRBV19 and J is TRBJ2-3. The CDR3 length is 15 residues. Germline CDR1 reads LNHDA; CDR2 reads SQIVND (reference sequence). The CDR3 is CASSMVAESTDTQYF.

V and J are TRBV5-5 and TRBJ2-1. This CDR3 is 15 amino acids long. Germline V gene data show CDR1 as SGHKS and CDR2 as YYEKEE (reference sequence). The CDR3 is CASSLAPNLYNEQFF.

J is TRBJ2-2 and V is TRBV7-9; TCRdb calls TRBD1, which cannot be checked without DNA. Germline assignment: CDR1 SEHNR and CDR2 FQNEAQ (reference sequence). This CDR3 comprises 15 residues. The CDR3 spells CASSPGTGLAGELFF.

This chain connects TRBV7-9 to TRBJ2-1; TCRdb's D call, TRBD2, is unchecked because there is no DNA. CDR3 length equals 16 residues. Germline V gives CDR1 SEHNR, CDR2 FQNEAQ (reference sequence). This chain's CDR3 is CASSLSGGRVYNEQFF.

The V gene is TRBV5-1, the J gene TRBJ2-2. Germline CDR1 is SGHRS and CDR2 is YFSETQ. This CDR3 comprises 15 residues. CDR3 in amino acids: CASSILSSDTGELFF.

V is TRBV4-3 and J is TRBJ2-1; the D call of TRBD1 rests on TCRdb alone, since no DNA is present to check it. Germline values: CDR1 LGHNA, CDR2 YSLEER. This CDR3 region has 17 residues. This CDR3 reads CASSQPSGGSSYNEQFF.

The V gene is TRBV6-2 or TRBV6-3, the J gene TRBJ2-1; TCRdb's D call, TRBD2, is unchecked because there is no DNA. Germline-derived CDR1 and CDR2 are MNHEY and SVGEGT. The CDR3 has 16 amino acids. CDR3 region: CASSYLSGRAGDEQFF.

The chain recombines TRBV5-5 with TRBJ1-3. Germline CDR1 reads SGHKS; CDR2 reads YYEKEE (reference sequence). This CDR3 has 14 amino acids. The CDR3 spells CASSLDLSGNTIYF. The full variable domain, its missing parts supplied by reference TRBV5-5 and TRBJ1-3, is DAGVTQSPTHLIKTRGQQVTLRCSPISGHKSVSWYQQVLGQGPQFIFQYYEKEERGRGNFPDRFSARQFPNYSSELNVNALLLGDSALYLCASSLDLSGNTIYFGEGSWLTVV.

The chain is built from TRBV14 and TRBJ2-7; the D gene TCRdb calls, TRBD2, cannot be checked with no DNA. Germline assignment: CDR1 SGHDN and CDR2 FVKESK. This CDR3 is 16 amino acids long. The CDR3 reads CASSQVAGLMREGQYF.

This sequence joins TRBV2 and TRBJ2-2; the TRBD1 assignment by TCRdb is unverifiable without DNA. The CDR3 extends over 14 amino acids. Germline CDR1 SNHLY, CDR2 FYNNEI. CDR3 residues: CASSENGGTGELFF.

V is TRBV5-1 and J is TRBJ2-1; checking the TCRdb D call of TRBD1 is not possible without DNA. In germline, CDR1 is SGHRS, CDR2 YFSETQ. This CDR3 is built from 13 residues. CDR3: CASIRPGGNEQFF.

This chain joins TRBV5-5 and TRBJ2-3; no DNA is available, so the TRBD1 call from TCRdb remains unchecked. CDR3 length equals 14 residues. Germline lookup yields CDR1 SGHKS and CDR2 YYEKEE (reference sequence). CDR3 region: CASDGTANPDTQYF.

The rearrangement uses TRBV12-3 or TRBV12-4 and TRBJ2-7. The CDR3 extends over 15 amino acids. The CDR3 is CASSHILDGSYEQYF.

The gene calls are TRBV29-1 and TRBJ2-5. The CDR3 is 13 residues long. Germline CDR1 and CDR2: SQVTM and ANQGSEA. The CDR3 sequence: CSVDGGSQETQYF.

V usage is TRBV20-1 and J usage is TRBJ2-3; TCRdb outputs TRBD1, but without DNA this stays unchecked. The CDR3 consists of 15 residues. Germline CDR1 DFQATT, CDR2 SNEGSKA (reference sequence). The CDR3 sequence is CSAAGTMEGTDTQYF.

The chain carries TRBV6-5 and TRBJ2-3; TCRdb's assignment of TRBD2 cannot be checked, as there is no DNA. Germline CDR1 reads MNHEY; CDR2 reads SVGAGI. The CDR3 is 17 residues long. The CDR3 sequence is CASSYSAVGLHTDTQYF.

The V and J genes are TRBV28 and TRBJ1-1; checking the TCRdb D call of TRBD1 is not possible without DNA. Germline V gives CDR1 MDHEN, CDR2 SYDVKM. The CDR3 sequence is 15 residues long. The CDR3 loop is CASSLGPQGRTEAFF. The complete variable domain, with remaining parts taken from reference TRBV28 and TRBJ1-1, reads DVKVTQSSRYLVKRTGEKVFLECVQDMDHENMFWYRQDPGLGLRLIYFSYDVKMKEKGDIPEGYSVSREKKERFSLILESASTNQTSMYLCASSLGPQGRTEAFFGQGTRLTVV.

The chain uses TRBV15 and TRBJ2-1; lacking DNA, the TRBD1 call made by TCRdb goes unchecked. CDR1 is LNHNV, CDR2 YYDKDF, per germline (reference sequence). CDR3 length: 15 residues. The CDR3 spells CATSNRDRGDNEQFF. Looking up the rest from reference TRBV15 and TRBJ2-1 gives the full variable domain: DAMVIQNPRYQVTQFGKPVTLSCSQTLNHNVMYWYQQKSSQAPKLLFHYYDKDFNNEADTPDNFQSRRPNTSFCFLDIRSPGLGDTAMYLCATSNRDRGDNEQFFGPGTRLTVL.

The J gene is TRBJ2-2, the V gene TRBV19; TCRdb's assignment of TRBD2 cannot be checked, as there is no DNA. The CDR3 runs 15 residues. Germline V gene data show CDR1 as LNHDA and CDR2 as SQIVND (reference sequence). CDR3 protein: CASSIGSGGARELFF.

The genes are TRBV12-3 or TRBV12-4 and TRBJ1-5; TCRdb names TRBD1, which stays unverified in the absence of DNA. This CDR3 contains 14 residues. This chain's CDR3 is CASSPRPGDQPQHF.

The J gene is TRBJ1-1, the V gene TRBV7-2; with no DNA, the TCRdb D assignment of TRBD1 cannot be verified. The CDR3 has 14 amino acids. In germline, CDR1 is SGHTA, CDR2 FQGNSA. CDR3 sequence: CASRDTGEGTEAFF.